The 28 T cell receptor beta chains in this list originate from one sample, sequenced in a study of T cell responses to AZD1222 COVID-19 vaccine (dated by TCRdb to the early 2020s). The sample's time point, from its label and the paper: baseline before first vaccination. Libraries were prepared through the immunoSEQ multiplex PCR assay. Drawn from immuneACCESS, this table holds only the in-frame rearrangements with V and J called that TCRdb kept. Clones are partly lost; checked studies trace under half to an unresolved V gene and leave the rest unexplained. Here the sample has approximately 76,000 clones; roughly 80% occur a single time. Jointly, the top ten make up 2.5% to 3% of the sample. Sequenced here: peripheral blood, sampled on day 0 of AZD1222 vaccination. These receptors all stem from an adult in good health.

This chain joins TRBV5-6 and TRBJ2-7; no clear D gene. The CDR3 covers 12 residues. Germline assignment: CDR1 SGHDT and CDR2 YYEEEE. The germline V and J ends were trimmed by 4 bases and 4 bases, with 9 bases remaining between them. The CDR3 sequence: CASSRLAYEQYF. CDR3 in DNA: TGTGCCAGCAGCAGACTCGCATACGAGCAGTACTTC.

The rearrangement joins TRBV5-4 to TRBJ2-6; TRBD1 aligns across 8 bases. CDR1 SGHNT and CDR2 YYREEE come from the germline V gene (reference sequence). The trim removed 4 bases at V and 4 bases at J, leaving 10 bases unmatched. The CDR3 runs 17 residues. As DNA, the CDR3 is TGTGCCAGCAGCCCACCGCAGGGGGCGGCGGGGGCCAACGTCCTGACTTTC. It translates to CASSPPQGAAGANVLTF.

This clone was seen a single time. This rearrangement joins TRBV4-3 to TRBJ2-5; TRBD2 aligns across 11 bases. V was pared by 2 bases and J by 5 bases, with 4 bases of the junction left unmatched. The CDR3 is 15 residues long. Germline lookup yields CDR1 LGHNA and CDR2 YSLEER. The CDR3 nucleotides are TGCGCCAGCAGCCAAACTAGCGGGAGCTCGGAGACCCAGTACTTC. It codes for CASSQTSGSSETQYF.

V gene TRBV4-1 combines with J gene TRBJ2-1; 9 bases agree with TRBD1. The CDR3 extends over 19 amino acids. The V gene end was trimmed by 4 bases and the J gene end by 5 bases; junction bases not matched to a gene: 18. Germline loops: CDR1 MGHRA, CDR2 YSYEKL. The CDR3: CASSLPGQGPASGDNEQFF. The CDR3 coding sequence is TGCGCCAGCAGCCTGCCGGGACAGGGCCCCGCTAGCGGTGACAATGAGCAGTTCTTC.

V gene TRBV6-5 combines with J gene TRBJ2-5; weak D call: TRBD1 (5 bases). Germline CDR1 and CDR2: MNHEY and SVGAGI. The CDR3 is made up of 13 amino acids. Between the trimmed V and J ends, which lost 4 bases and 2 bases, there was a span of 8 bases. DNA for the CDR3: TGTGCCAGCAGTTGGGGCCGGCAAGAGACCCAGTACTTC. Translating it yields CASSWGRQETQYF.

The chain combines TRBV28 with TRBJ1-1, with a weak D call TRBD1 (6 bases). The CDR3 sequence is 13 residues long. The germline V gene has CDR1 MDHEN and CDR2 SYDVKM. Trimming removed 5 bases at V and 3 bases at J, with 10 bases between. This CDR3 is CASSRRGDTEAFF. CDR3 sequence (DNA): TGTGCCAGCAGTCGCAGGGGAGACACTGAAGCTTTCTTT.

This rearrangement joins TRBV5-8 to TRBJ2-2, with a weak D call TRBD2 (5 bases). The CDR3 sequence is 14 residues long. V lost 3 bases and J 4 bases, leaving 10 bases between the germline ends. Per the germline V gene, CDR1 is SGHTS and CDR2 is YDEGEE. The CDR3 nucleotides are TGTGCCAGCAGCTCGGGATTATTCACCGGGGAGCTGTTTTTT. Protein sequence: CASSSGLFTGELFF.

CDR3 bases: TGCAGCGTTGGGACAGGGGATCGCGGTGAGCAGTTCTTC. Translation: CSVGTGDRGEQFF. The chain links TRBV29-1 to TRBJ2-1, with 9 bases aligning to TRBD1. Germline CDR1 SQVTM, CDR2 ANQGSEA. Losses at the gene ends were 4 bases for V and 9 bases for J; bases not matched to a gene: 7. This CDR3 region has 13 residues.

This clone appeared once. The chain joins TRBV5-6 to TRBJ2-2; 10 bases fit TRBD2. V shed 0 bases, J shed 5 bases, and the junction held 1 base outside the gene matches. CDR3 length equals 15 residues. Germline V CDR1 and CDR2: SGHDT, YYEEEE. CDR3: CASSLGLAGTGELFF. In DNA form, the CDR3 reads TGTGCCAGCAGCTTGGGACTAGCGGGTACCGGGGAGCTGTTTTTT.

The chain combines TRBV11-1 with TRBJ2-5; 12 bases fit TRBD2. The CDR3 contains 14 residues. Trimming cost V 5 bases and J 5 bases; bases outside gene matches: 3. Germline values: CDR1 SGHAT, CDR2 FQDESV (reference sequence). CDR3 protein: CASSRTSGVETQYF. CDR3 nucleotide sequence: TGTGCCAGCAGCCGGACTAGCGGGGTGGAGACCCAGTACTTC.

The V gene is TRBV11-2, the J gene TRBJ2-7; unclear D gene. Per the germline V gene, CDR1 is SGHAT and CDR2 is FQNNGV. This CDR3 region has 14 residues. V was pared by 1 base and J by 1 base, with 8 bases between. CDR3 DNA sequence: TGTGCCAGCAGCTTAGTTGGTCGTTCCTACGAGCAGTACTTC. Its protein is CASSLVGRSYEQYF.

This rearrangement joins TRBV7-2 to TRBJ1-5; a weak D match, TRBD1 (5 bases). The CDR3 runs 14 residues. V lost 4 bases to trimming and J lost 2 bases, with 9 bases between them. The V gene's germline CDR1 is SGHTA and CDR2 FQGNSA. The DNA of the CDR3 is TGTGCCAGCAGCTGGGGCGGGGGCAATCAGCCCCAGCATTTT. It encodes CASSWGGGNQPQHF.

The CDR3 loop is CASSYPGSRETQYF. The CDR3 region has the DNA TGCGCCAGCAGTTACCCGGGATCTCGAGAGACCCAGTACTTC. The V gene is TRBV5-1, the J gene TRBJ2-5; perhaps TRBD2 as D (5 bases). Trimming removed 5 bases from V and 4 bases from J, with 15 bases in between. The CDR3 length is 14 residues. Germline-derived CDR1 and CDR2 are SGHRS and YFSETQ. The whole variable domain, remainder taken from reference TRBV5-1 and TRBJ2-5, is KAGVTQTPRYLIKTRGQQVTLSCSPISGHRSVSWYQQTPGQGLQFLFEYFSETQRNKGNFPGRFSGRQFSNSRSEMNVSTLELGDSALYLCASSYPGSRETQYFGPGTRLLVL.

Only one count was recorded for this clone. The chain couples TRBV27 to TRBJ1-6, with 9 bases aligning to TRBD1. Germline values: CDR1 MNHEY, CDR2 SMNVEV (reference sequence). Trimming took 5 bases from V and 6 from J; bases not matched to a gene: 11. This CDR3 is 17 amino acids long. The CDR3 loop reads CASSLTLTGGINSPLHF. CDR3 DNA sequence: TGTGCCAGCAGTCTAACCCTGACAGGGGGGATTAATTCACCCCTCCACTTT.

CDR3: CASSRELAVSYNEQFF. In DNA form, the CDR3 reads TGTGCCAGCAGCCGTGAACTAGCGGTCTCCTACAATGAGCAGTTCTTC. The J gene is TRBJ2-1, the V gene TRBV5-4; TRBD2 agrees at 8 bases. The V gene's germline CDR1 is SGHNT and CDR2 YYREEE (reference sequence). The CDR3 has 16 amino acids. V was pared by 4 bases and J by 0 bases, with 6 bases of the junction left unmatched.

The CDR3 bases are TGCGCCAGCAGCGACACAGGGAGGAATCAGCCCCAGCATTTT. Its protein is CASSDTGRNQPQHF. The genes are TRBV4-1 and TRBJ1-5, with D perhaps matching TRBD1 (6 bases). The germline V gene has CDR1 MGHRA and CDR2 YSYEKL. This CDR3 comprises 14 residues. Trimming left V 5 bases short and J 4 bases short, with 12 bases between.

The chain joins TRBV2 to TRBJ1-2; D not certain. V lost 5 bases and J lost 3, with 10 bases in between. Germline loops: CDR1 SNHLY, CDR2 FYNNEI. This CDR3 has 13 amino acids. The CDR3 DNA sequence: TGTGCCAGCAGTTGGACCGAGGACTATGGCTACACCTTC. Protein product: CASSWTEDYGYTF.

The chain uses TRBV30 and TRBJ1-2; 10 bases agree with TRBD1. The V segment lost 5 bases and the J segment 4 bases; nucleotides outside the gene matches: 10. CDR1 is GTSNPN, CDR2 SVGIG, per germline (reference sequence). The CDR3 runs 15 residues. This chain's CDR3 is CAWGTGAPGGYGYTF. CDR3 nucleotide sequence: TGTGCCTGGGGGACAGGGGCCCCAGGTGGCTATGGCTACACCTTC.

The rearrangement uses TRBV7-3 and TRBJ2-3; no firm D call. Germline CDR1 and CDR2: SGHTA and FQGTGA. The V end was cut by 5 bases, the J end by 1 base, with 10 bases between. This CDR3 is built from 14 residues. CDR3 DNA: TGTGCCAGCAGCGCCTTGTCCGGCACAGATACGCAGTATTTT. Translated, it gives CASSALSGTDTQYF.

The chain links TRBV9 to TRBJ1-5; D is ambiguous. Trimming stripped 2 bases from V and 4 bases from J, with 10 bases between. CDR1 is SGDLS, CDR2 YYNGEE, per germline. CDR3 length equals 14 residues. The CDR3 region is CASSVGAGNQPQHF. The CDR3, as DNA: TGTGCCAGCAGCGTCGGAGCGGGAAATCAGCCCCAGCATTTT. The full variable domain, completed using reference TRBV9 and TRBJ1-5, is DSGVTQTPKHLITATGQRVTLRCSPRSGDLSVYWYQQSLDQGLQFLIQYYNGEERAKGNILERFSAQQFPDLHSELNLSSLELGDSALYFCASSVGAGNQPQHFGDGTRLSIL.

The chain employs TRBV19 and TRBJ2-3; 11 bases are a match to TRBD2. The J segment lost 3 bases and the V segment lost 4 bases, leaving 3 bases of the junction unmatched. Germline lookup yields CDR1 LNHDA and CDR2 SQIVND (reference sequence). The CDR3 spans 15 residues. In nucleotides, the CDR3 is TGTGCCAGTAGTACATTAGCGGGGGGGACAGATACGCAGTATTTT. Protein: CASSTLAGGTDTQYF.

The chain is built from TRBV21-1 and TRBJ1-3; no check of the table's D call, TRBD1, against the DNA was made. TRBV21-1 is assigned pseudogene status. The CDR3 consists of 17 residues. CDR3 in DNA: TGTGCCAGCAGCAAAAGGGGGACAGGTTCCTCTGGAAACACCATATATTTT. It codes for CASSKRGTGSSGNTIYF.

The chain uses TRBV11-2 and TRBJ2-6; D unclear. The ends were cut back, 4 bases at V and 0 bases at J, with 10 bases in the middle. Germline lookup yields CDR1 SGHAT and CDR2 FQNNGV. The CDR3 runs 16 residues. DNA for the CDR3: TGTGCCAGCAGCTCTCAACTAACCTCTGGGGCCAACGTCCTGACTTTC. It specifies CASSSQLTSGANVLTF. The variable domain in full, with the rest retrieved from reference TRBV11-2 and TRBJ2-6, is EAGVAQSPRYKIIEKRQSVAFWCNPISGHATLYWYQQILGQGPKLLIQFQNNGVVDDSQLPKDRFSAERLKGVDSTLKIQPAKLEDSAVYLCASSSQLTSGANVLTFGAGSRLTVL.

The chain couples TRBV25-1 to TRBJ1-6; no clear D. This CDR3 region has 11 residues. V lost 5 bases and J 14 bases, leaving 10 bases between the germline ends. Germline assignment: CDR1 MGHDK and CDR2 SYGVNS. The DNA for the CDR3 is TGTGCCAGCAGTCAATCGCGCACCCTCCACTTT. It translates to CASSQSRTLHF.

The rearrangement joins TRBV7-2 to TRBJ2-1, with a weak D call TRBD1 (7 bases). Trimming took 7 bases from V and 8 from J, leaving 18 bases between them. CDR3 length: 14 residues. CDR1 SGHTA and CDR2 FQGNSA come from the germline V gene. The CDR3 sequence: CASKPGGPLDEQFF. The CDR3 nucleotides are TGTGCCAGCAAACCAGGGGGGCCCTTAGATGAGCAGTTCTTC.

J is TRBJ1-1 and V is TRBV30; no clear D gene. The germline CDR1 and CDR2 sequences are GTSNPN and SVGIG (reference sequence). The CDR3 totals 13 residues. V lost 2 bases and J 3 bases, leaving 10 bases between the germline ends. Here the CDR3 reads CAWSPNTDTEAFF. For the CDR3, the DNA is TGTGCCTGGAGTCCCAACACGGACACTGAAGCTTTCTTT.

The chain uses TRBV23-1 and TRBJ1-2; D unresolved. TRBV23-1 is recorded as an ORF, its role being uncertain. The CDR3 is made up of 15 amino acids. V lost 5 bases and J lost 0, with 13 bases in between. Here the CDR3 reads CASSNPGRTNYGYTF. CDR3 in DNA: TGCGCCAGCAGTAATCCTGGACGGACTAACTATGGCTACACCTTC.

This CDR3 reads CASSGGIDQPQHF. The DNA of the CDR3 is TGTGCCAGCAGTGGGGGAATCGATCAGCCCCAGCATTTT. The V gene is TRBV2, the J gene TRBJ1-5; D unclear. The V end was cut by 4 bases, the J end by 5 bases, with 9 bases between. The germline CDR1 and CDR2 sequences are SNHLY and FYNNEI. This CDR3 has 13 amino acids.